A selection of T cell receptor beta chains follows, all from one sample in a study of metastatic and nonmetastatic thyroid tumors. TCRdb used MiXCR to call clones anew from the PCR reads. Of under 35,000 clones listed, approximately 25% were seen once; the top ten hold 7% to 10%. The sample was blood. The receptors shown here come from a female donor with papillary thyroid cancer or a benign thyroid nodule (not recorded which). Some clones in this sample may be carry-over from other donors' samples. CDR3s include the opening cysteine and the closing phenylalanine or tryptophan. Each record gives: J gene, V gene, clone size, CDR3 protein. Clone size is not always given. Where it is, it says once, few, many or a class for expanded clones.

>TRBJ2-5|TRBV4-2|many
CASSLGEGREQETQYF
>TRBJ2-5|TRBV6-1|many
CASRPGLGPQETQYF
>TRBJ1-5|TRBV11-2|many
CASSLVGGRRNQPQHF
>TRBJ2-1|TRBV20-1|many
CSARDRTSGSNSYNEQFF
>TRBJ1-5|TRBV28|-
CASRSDRETVADQPQHF
>TRBJ2-7|TRBV6-1|few
CASSSAPTGIASYEQYF
>TRBJ2-7|TRBV3-1|-
CASEGRLGYERYF
>TRBJ2-1|TRBV30|-
CAWRETSGRSYEQFF
>TRBJ2-7|TRBV11-2|-
CATRPRDHYEQYF
>TRBJ1-5|TRBV6-1|-
CASSEETGSNQPQHF
>TRBJ1-2|TRBV2|-
CASSDEFGGQGIVEAGYTF
>TRBJ1-2|TRBV25-1|many
CASSDLGYDTGGYTF
>TRBJ2-7|TRBV30|-
CAWSWGGEQYF
>TRBJ1-6|TRBV27|medium-sized
CASSPLSSPLHF
>TRBJ1-4|TRBV20-1|many
CSAHNPTEKLFF
>TRBJ2-3|TRBV20-1|many
CSARSAGGPDTQYF